This T cell receptor beta chain was recorded in a study of shared T cell receptors in the human thymus. CDR3 size: 15 residues. Germline V gene lookup returns CDR1 SGDLS and CDR2 YYNGEE. V was shortened by 0 bases and J by 2 bases, with 12 bases between the two germline ends. Assay: immunoSEQ multiplex PCR; the TCRdb copy retains only in-frame clones and omits some. The sample yields roughly 410,000 clones, 85% to 95% seen once. This clone appeared a single time. Other DNA sequences in the same sample also yield this CDR3. Sample: thymocytes. This TCR was sampled from a human donor. The V gene is TRBV9, the J gene TRBJ2-7; D not resolved. The CDR3 sequence is CASSVAASGTYEQYF. DNA for the CDR3: TGTGCCAGCAGCGTAGCTGCGTCCGGCACCTACGAGCAGTACTTC.